This T cell receptor beta chain was identified during a study of shared clonotypes between healthy human individuals (TCRdb year 2020). About the full investigation: The cohort comprised two women and three men aged 18 to 49 years. The study deeply sequenced blood TCR repertoires of about 5 healthy adults to estimate repertoire size and the extent of clonotype sharing between individuals. Per donor, leukapheresis produced somewhere between about 0.9 and 9 billion PBMCs. To increase sequencing depth and limit assay-specific biases, TCR repertoire library preparation and sequencing were carried out by different laboratories using diverse techniques. Overall study results and their limits: Sampling was restricted to blood, and TCR repertoires in tissue are likely to differ from TCR repertoires in blood. Pairwise subsampling indicated that sequencing depth was expected to affect the degree of clonotype sharing among donors. The small number of donors limited the genetic and exposure-history diversity represented.

Donors were healthy HIV-negative adults with no recently reported acute infections or vaccinations. Every donor was a Caucasian adult residing in Nashville, Tennessee, USA. For unsorted samples, 96 million or so PBMCs were counted, and genomic DNA was extracted using the QIAamp DNA Blood Mini kit. After blood collection by leukapheresis, PBMCs were isolated using Ficoll-Histopaque density gradient centrifugation and then cryopreserved in the vapor phase of liquid nitrogen. Reading the germline V gene gives CDR1 SGDLS and CDR2 YYNGEE. Its CDR3 holds 15 amino acids, cysteine through phenylalanine. The only DNA kept is the CDR3, 45 bases in frame from the first base. The germline V and J ends show losses of 0 bases and 6 bases respectively, and no gene match explains 5 bases of the junction. To note about this clone: The specificity of this receptor is unknown. No per-base quality is available; no much larger clone lies one base away.

Using the deep immunoSEQ assay, TCR CDR3 regions were amplified from genomic DNA by multiplex PCR. Genomic DNA extracted from each cell subset was distributed evenly over all wells of several immunoSEQ 96-well plates, and each plate served as one replicate. For unsorted PBMC, each replicate PCR was loaded with approximately 0.3 ug genomic DNA, equivalent to about 30,000 T cell genomes. Genomic DNA from unsorted PBMC was sequenced over ten immunoSEQ deep assay plates. The purified libraries were quantified using a Qubit 3.0 fluorometer, sized with a Bioanalyzer 2100, and then quantified again using the KAPA Library Quantification kit. A separate single-read 150-cycle Illumina NextSeq 550 flow cell was used to sequence each immunoSEQ 96-well plate. For the original study's pipeline: The immunoSEQ output contained only junctional sequences without quality scores, so filtering could not match that applied to full-length reads. To assign V/J genes and CDR3, sequences were annotated against IMGT germline references using PyIR, a Python wrapper for IgBLAST v1.9. Reads with weak V/J assignments (E-value above 1e-6), missing CDR3, stop codons, out-of-frame junctions, or ambiguous translated residues were removed. V3J clonotypes were defined as sequences sharing the same inferred V gene, J gene, and CDR3 amino acid sequence. The percentage overlap between two repertoires was calculated by dividing the number of shared unique clonotypes by the size of the smaller repertoire. Three approaches were used to assess repertoire richness: RTK rarefaction, the Chao1 estimator, and Recon v2.1 estimates of unobserved clonotypes. TCRdb retrieved this table from immuneACCESS and kept in-frame rearrangements only. Not all clones are present; in checked studies, unresolved V genes account for under half, and no reason is known for the remainder. The V and J calls and clone size are taken from that table; D and trimming were inferred from the DNA. The sample yields about half a million clones; approximately 80% were counted once. The ten top clones hold around 12% of the sample.

The receptor was derived from a woman between 40 and 55 years old in good health. Some clones in this sample may be carry-over from other donors' samples. The sequenced sample consisted of PBMCs. The chain uses TRBV9 and TRBJ2-7, and 11 junctional nucleotides match TRBD2. CDR3 region: CASSVGLAGTGEQYF. The nucleotide sequence is TGTGCCAGCAGCGTAGGACTAGCGGGAACTGGCGAGCAGTACTTC.